What follows are 16 T cell receptor beta chains derived from one specimen sequenced in a study of CXCR3-negative and CXCR3-positive naive CD8 T cells (dated by TCRdb to between 2018 and 2020). General conclusions and limits of the study: TRB CDR3s from CXCR3-positive naive cells showed higher hydrophobicity (lower Kidera factor 4), lower energy, and higher strength and volume indices than CXCR3-negative naive cells.

Antigen specificity for these receptors is unknown. Instrument used: NextSeq 550. The Human TCR Profiling Kit (MiLaboratory) was used to make UMI-labeled 5' RACE TRB cDNA libraries. The reads, reprocessed by TCRdb, yield one row per CDR3 protein sequence and no DNA. This specimen's table enumerates nearly 110,000 distinct CDR3 sequences. The ten largest clonotypes hold approximately 0.37% of the sample. The sequenced sample consisted of naive CXCR3+ CD8+ T cells from blood. The intended sense of this specimen's cell subset or site label: CD45RO-CCR7+CD27+CD95- naive CD8+ T cells expressing CXCR3 (TNR3+). Receptor source: a human donor in good health. Some clones in this sample may be carry-over from other donors' samples.

The rearrangement joins TRBV7-2 to TRBJ2-7. CDR1 and CDR2 from the germline V gene are SGHTA and FQGNSA. CDR3 length: 12 residues. CDR3 in amino acids: CASSLEDYEQYF. Complete variable domain (other parts from reference TRBV7-2 and TRBJ2-7): GAGVSQSPSNKVTEKGKDVELRCDPISGHTALYWYRQSLGQGLEFLIYFQGNSAPDKSGLPSDRFSAERTGGSVSTLTIQRTQQEDSAVYLCASSLEDYEQYFGPGTRLTVT.

The chain joins TRBV20-1 to TRBJ2-7; as DNA is missing, the TRBD1 call by TCRdb cannot be tested. The CDR3 contains 16 residues. Germline CDR1 reads DFQATT; CDR2 reads SNEGSKA (reference sequence). The CDR3 is CSAYDWTGLNAYEQYF.

V usage is TRBV12-3 or TRBV12-4 and J usage is TRBJ2-2. The CDR3 consists of 16 residues. CDR3 protein: CASSLAGLMNTGELFF.

The chain has TRBV11-2 and TRBJ2-5. The germline CDR1 and CDR2 sequences are SGHAT and FQNNGV. The CDR3 consists of 15 residues. The CDR3 is CASSFRPVGQETQYF. Full variable domain (missing parts from reference TRBV11-2 and TRBJ2-5): EAGVAQSPRYKIIEKRQSVAFWCNPISGHATLYWYQQILGQGPKLLIQFQNNGVVDDSQLPKDRFSAERLKGVDSTLKIQPAKLEDSAVYLCASSFRPVGQETQYFGPGTRLLVL.

The J gene is TRBJ2-3, the V gene TRBV7-3; the D gene TCRdb calls, TRBD1, cannot be checked with no DNA. The V gene's germline CDR1 is SGHTA and CDR2 FQGTGA. CDR3 length: 14 residues. CDR3 protein: CASSSSGATDTQYF.

The chain joins TRBV12-3 or TRBV12-4 to TRBJ2-5. This CDR3 comprises 14 residues. Here the CDR3 reads CASSPDPYQETQYF.

The chain uses TRBV25-1 and TRBJ2-5; TCRdb designates TRBD2, a call that cannot be tested without DNA. The CDR3 runs to 16 residues. Germline CDR1 and CDR2: MGHDK and SYGVNS. The CDR3: CASSFGTSGFVETQYF.

The J gene is TRBJ2-1, the V gene TRBV12-3 or TRBV12-4; TCRdb lists TRBD1, though no DNA is available to test this call. The CDR3 is 16 amino acids. The CDR3 is CASSPGGDRSYNEQFF.

CDR3 in amino acids: CASRQIIGGNSPLHF. The chain uses TRBV7-6 and TRBJ1-6; TCRdb gives TRBD1 as the D gene, but with no DNA this cannot be confirmed. The length of the CDR3 is 15 residues. Germline CDR1 and CDR2: SGHVS and FNYEAQ.

The rearrangement uses TRBV20-1 and TRBJ2-2; there is no DNA to check the TCRdb D call of TRBD2. Germline CDR1 DFQATT, CDR2 SNEGSKA (reference sequence). The CDR3 is 12 amino acids. CDR3 sequence: CSAILEGGELFF.

V is TRBV5-5 and J is TRBJ2-7; TCRdb indicates TRBD1, and absent DNA this call remains unverified. CDR1 is SGHKS, CDR2 YYEKEE, per germline (reference sequence). This CDR3 has 15 residues. CDR3 residues: CASSVSGTGGYEQYF.

The J gene is TRBJ2-3, the V gene TRBV7-9. CDR3 size: 13 residues. Germline CDR1 and CDR2: SEHNR and FQNEAQ (reference sequence). The CDR3 here is CASGLASTDTQYF.

CDR3 residues: CASSSPPLGQASSYEQYF. The chain employs TRBV28 and TRBJ2-7; TCRdb returns TRBD1, unconfirmable since there is no DNA. The germline V gene has CDR1 MDHEN and CDR2 SYDVKM. The CDR3 totals 18 residues.

The V gene is TRBV19, the J gene TRBJ2-7; TCRdb lists TRBD1, though no DNA is available to test this call. Germline CDR1 is LNHDA and CDR2 is SQIVND (reference sequence). The CDR3 extends over 16 amino acids. The chain's CDR3 is CASSRGDRASSYEQYF.

The V and J genes are TRBV10-3 and TRBJ2-7; TCRdb lists TRBD2, though no DNA is available to test this call. The CDR3 runs to 13 residues. Germline CDR1 is ENHRY and CDR2 is SYGVKD. The CDR3: CATWGTSNREQYF.

This chain joins TRBV20-1 and TRBJ2-7; TCRdb selects TRBD1, and the lack of DNA leaves this call unchecked. CDR1 DFQATT and CDR2 SNEGSKA come from the germline V gene (reference sequence). CDR3 length: 15 residues. The CDR3 region is CSARAPGQGRYEQYF.